This TCR beta chain was obtained from a study of blood T cell repertoires in COVID-19. As for the study in general: From the United States, Italy and Spain came samples of acute and convalescent COVID-19. T cells, B-cell-depleted T cells, or PBMCs provided the cDNA or gDNA that served as material.

This clone was recorded a few times. The CDR3 length is 13 residues. V shed 7 bases and J 9 bases; nucleotides not matched to a gene: 6. The germline V gene encodes CDR1 SQVTM and CDR2 ANQGSEA. Per the original methods: Reference gene primer amplification gave estimated nucleated cell counts. TCRdb's copy holds only in-frame clones and misses some; the assay was immunoSEQ multiplex PCR. V, J and clone size were drawn from that table, and D and trimming were deduced from the DNA. The sample yields tens of thousands of clones, roughly 80% seen once. The sample taken for sequencing was peripheral blood. The origin of this receptor is a man older than 75 with active or convalescent COVID-19. This chain connects TRBV29-1 to TRBJ1-6; 10 nucleotides align to TRBD1. The chain's CDR3 is CSAAGDRGSPLHF. DNA of the CDR3: TGCAGCGCCGCCGGGGACAGGGGTTCACCCCTCCACTTT. Full variable domain (outside the CDR3, taken from reference TRBV29-1 and TRBJ1-6): SAVISQKPSRDICQRGTSLTIQCQVDSQVTMMFWYRQQPGQSLTLIATANQGSEATYESGFVIDKFPISRPNLTFSTLTVSNMSPEDSSIYLCSAAGDRGSPLHFGNGTRLTVT.